The T cell receptor beta chain under discussion was sequenced for a study of CD8 T cells in ankylosing spondylitis. This clonotype was observed a few times. Its antigen is unknown. The V and J ends lost 5 bases and 4 bases respectively, with 12 bases between them. The CDR3 totals 14 residues. From the 5' RACE reads, TCRdb called clonotypes with MiXCR, one entry per CDR3 protein. The table shows some 840,000 distinct CDR3 sequences, with 12% occurring only once. Points from the study as a whole: Disease-linked clones reportedly showed significant enrichment in matched ankylosing spondylitis synovial fluid. A TCR beta motif of eight or nine highly homologous variants seemed to mark ankylosing spondylitis blood.

The specimen was blood, either unsorted or a sorted T cell fraction (not recorded which). The clonotype originates from a male donor with ankylosing spondylitis. The chain carries TRBV12-3 or TRBV12-4 and TRBJ2-1; a weak D match, TRBD2 (5 bases). CDR3 region: CASSPQADYNEQFF. The CDR3 DNA follows: TGTGCCAGCAGTCCACAAGCGGATTACAATGAGCAGTTCTTC.